Below, 30 T cell receptor beta chains from the same sample are listed, as sequenced in a study of identifying expanded T cells in peripheral blood. Profiling relied on immunoSEQ multiplex PCR, and the TCRdb table lists in-frame clones only, not all of them. The sample consists of about 85,000 clones, 85% to 90% of them appearing once. Sequencing was performed on blood. Source of these receptors: a person between 18 and 70 years old in good health.

This chain connects TRBV7-8 to TRBJ1-3; D perhaps matches TRBD1 (5 bases). Between the trimmed V and J ends, which lost 1 base and 0 bases, there was a span of 10 bases. CDR3 length: 16 amino acids. Germline CDR1 and CDR2: SGHVS and FQNEAQ. The CDR3 is CASSLGGLNSGNTIYF. The CDR3 nucleotides are TGTGCCAGCAGCTTAGGGGGCTTGAACTCTGGAAACACCATATATTTT.

This chain connects TRBV4-3 to TRBJ1-6; 8 bases fit TRBD1. The CDR3 extends over 16 amino acids. Germline CDR1 and CDR2: LGHNA and YSLEER. V shed 0 bases, J shed 13 bases, and the junction held 11 bases outside the gene matches. The CDR3 protein is CASSQDRQGYSSPLHF. CDR3 bases: TGCGCCAGCAGCCAAGATCGACAGGGGTACTCCTCGCCCCTCCACTTT.

The rearrangement links TRBV6-1 to TRBJ2-7; 7 nucleotides match TRBD1. Trimming took 1 base from V and 2 from J; bases not matched to a gene: 5. The CDR3 spans 15 residues. CDR1 and CDR2 (germline): MNHNS, SASEGT. The CDR3 protein is CASSEDEGAAYEQYF. CDR3 in DNA: TGTGCCAGCAGTGAAGATGAGGGGGCGGCCTACGAGCAGTACTTC.

The chain is built from TRBV5-6 and TRBJ1-2; D is ambiguous. V shed 4 bases and J shed 14 bases, with 9 bases lying between them. CDR3 length: 9 amino acids. Germline V lookup: CDR1 SGHDT, CDR2 YYEEEE. The CDR3 DNA sequence: TGTGCCAGCAGCATTGGGGTTACCTTC. Translating it yields CASSIGVTF.

The chain couples TRBV11-2 to TRBJ2-2, with 10 positions matching TRBD1. The CDR3 contains 15 residues. V shed 5 bases and J 4 bases; nucleotides not matched to a gene: 4. Germline CDR1 reads SGHAT; CDR2 reads FQNNGV. The CDR3 sequence: CASSKGQGSTGELFF. As DNA, the CDR3 is TGTGCCAGCAGCAAGGGACAGGGGAGCACCGGGGAGCTGTTTTTT.

The rearrangement links TRBV6-6 to TRBJ2-7; maybe TRBD2 (6 bases). The CDR3 has 14 residues. The germline V and J ends were trimmed by 6 bases and 6 bases, with 18 bases remaining between them. Germline V lookup: CDR1 MNHNY, CDR2 SVGAGI (reference sequence). CDR3 nucleotide sequence: TGTGCCAGCAGCACTAGCCTGGGGGTCCGCGAGCAGTACTTC. It yields the protein CASSTSLGVREQYF.

The chain links TRBV7-2 to TRBJ2-3; tentatively, D is TRBD2 (5 bases). V lost 8 bases and J lost 0, with 9 bases in between. CDR1 and CDR2 from the germline V gene are SGHTA and FQGNSA. This CDR3 is built from 13 residues. The CDR3 sequence: CASSAASTDTQYF. In nucleotides, the CDR3 is TGTGCCAGCTCAGCGGCTAGCACAGATACGCAGTATTTT.

The genes are TRBV4-3 and TRBJ2-3; 16 nucleotides match TRBD2. This CDR3 has 16 residues. CDR1 and CDR2 from the germline V gene are LGHNA and YSLEER. Trimming took 5 bases from V and 4 from J; bases not matched to a gene: 3. CDR3 in DNA: TGCGCCAGCAGCGGGACTAGCGGGGGGGCGGCAGATACGCAGTATTTT. Protein sequence: CASSGTSGGAADTQYF.

V gene TRBV20-1 combines with J gene TRBJ2-7; D is perhaps TRBD2 (5 bases). Germline V gene lookup returns CDR1 DFQATT and CDR2 SNEGSKA (reference sequence). V was pared by 1 base and J by 4 bases, with 5 bases between. This CDR3 spans 11 amino acids. CDR3 nucleotides: TGCAGTGCTAGAGCGGGATACGAGCAGTACTTC. Translation gives CSARAGYEQYF.

The V call is TRBV25-1, the J call TRBJ2-5; TRBD1 matches 7 bases. V trimming: 9 bases; J trimming: 3 bases; junction bases outside the gene matches: 19. CDR3 length: 17 residues. Germline values: CDR1 MGHDK, CDR2 SYGVNS. CDR3 sequence reads: CASSASSSGGWKETQYF. CDR3 nucleotide sequence: TGTGCCAGTTCAGCCTCCTCATCAGGGGGTTGGAAAGAGACCCAGTACTTC.

In regard to this clone: A junction end diverges from the germline sequence, so it may reflect a read error. This chain connects TRBV7-6 to TRBJ2-1, with a tentative D call TRBD2 (6 bases). Germline V gene lookup returns CDR1 SGHVS and CDR2 FNYEAQ. CDR3 length equals 13 residues. CDR3 nucleotides: TGTGCCAGCAGCTGGGGACTGGACAATGAGCAGCTCTTC. Residues: CASSWGLDNEQLF.

This chain links TRBV11-2 with TRBJ2-6; unclear D gene. This CDR3 is 14 amino acids long. Trimming removed 7 bases from V and 3 bases from J, with 10 bases in between. Germline assignment: CDR1 SGHAT and CDR2 FQNNGV. Here the CDR3 reads CASTPNRGANVLTF. The CDR3 DNA is TGTGCCAGCACACCAAACCGTGGGGCCAACGTCCTGACTTTC. Filled out from reference TRBV11-2 and TRBJ2-6, the complete variable domain reads EAGVAQSPRYKIIEKRQSVAFWCNPISGHATLYWYQQILGQGPKLLIQFQNNGVVDDSQLPKDRFSAERLKGVDSTLKIQPAKLEDSAVYLCASTPNRGANVLTFGAGSRLTVL.

This chain joins TRBV10-2 and TRBJ2-7; D remains ambiguous. The CDR3 is made up of 14 amino acids. Trimming cost V 5 bases and J 1 base, with 12 bases left between them. Germline V gene lookup returns CDR1 WSHSY and CDR2 SAAADI. CDR3 bases: TGCGCCAGCAGTCAATCGCTGGGTTCCTACGAGCAGTACTTC. Its protein is CASSQSLGSYEQYF.

This clone rates as medium-sized. The chain couples TRBV7-7 to TRBJ2-5, with 7 bases lining up with TRBD2. Germline CDR1 and CDR2: SSHAT and FNYEAQ (reference sequence). Losses at the gene ends were 4 bases for V and 4 bases for J; bases not matched to a gene: 9. The length of the CDR3 is 15 residues. The CDR3 reads CASSSAWGRGETQYF. The CDR3 DNA reads TGTGCCAGCAGCTCTGCTTGGGGGAGGGGAGAGACCCAGTACTTC.

This chain connects TRBV13 to TRBJ2-7; TRBD1 matches at 10 bases. V gave up 4 bases and J gave up 6 bases; unmatched junction bases: 3. Germline V gene sequence: CDR1 PRHDT, CDR2 FYEKMQ (reference sequence). The CDR3 is made up of 13 amino acids. The CDR3 is CASSYGTGAEQYF. DNA of the CDR3: TGTGCCAGCAGCTACGGGACAGGGGCCGAGCAGTACTTC.

The chain employs TRBV6-6 and TRBJ1-6; no clear D. The CDR3 covers 15 residues. Looked up from germline, CDR1 is MNHNY and CDR2 is SVGAGI (reference sequence). Trimming shortened V by 2 bases and J by 6 bases, and 11 bases separated the two germline ends. CDR3 DNA sequence: TGTGCCAGCAGTTACCAAGGGATAACTAATTCACCCCTCCACTTT. Translated: CASSYQGITNSPLHF.

The V gene is TRBV5-1, the J gene TRBJ2-2; 14 positions agree with TRBD2. This CDR3 has 19 amino acids. Germline V gene data show CDR1 as SGHRS and CDR2 as YFSETQ. After removal of 4 bases from V and 1 base from J, the junction contained 9 bases not matched to a gene. CDR3 loop: CASSHSGTSGGLNTGELFF. The CDR3 bases are TGCGCCAGCAGCCACTCCGGGACTAGCGGGGGCCTGAACACCGGGGAGCTGTTTTTT.

The chain links TRBV13 to TRBJ2-2; D not resolved. There are 14 residues in the CDR3. Germline V gene data show CDR1 as PRHDT and CDR2 as FYEKMQ (reference sequence). The ends were cut back, 5 bases at V and 4 bases at J, with 11 bases in the middle. The CDR3 region has the DNA TGTGCCAGCAGCCATGATGGGATCACCGGGGAGCTGTTTTTT. This codes for CASSHDGITGELFF.

The rearrangement links TRBV5-1 to TRBJ2-6; no clear D. The V gene lost 5 bases and the J gene lost 3 bases, with 9 bases spanning the gap. Germline lookup yields CDR1 SGHRS and CDR2 YFSETQ. CDR3 length equals 14 residues. The CDR3 region has the DNA TGCGCCAGCAGGGGCGAGGATGGGGCCAACGTCCTGACTTTC. This encodes CASRGEDGANVLTF. Looking up the rest from reference TRBV5-1 and TRBJ2-6 gives the full variable domain: KAGVTQTPRYLIKTRGQQVTLSCSPISGHRSVSWYQQTPGQGLQFLFEYFSETQRNKGNFPGRFSGRQFSNSRSEMNVSTLELGDSALYLCASRGEDGANVLTFGAGSRLTVL.

The genes are TRBV18 and TRBJ2-7; 11 bases agree with TRBD2. V lost 2 bases and J lost 3; bases outside the gene matches: 6. The CDR3 consists of 16 residues. Germline lookup yields CDR1 KGHSH and CDR2 LQKENI. The CDR3 DNA is TGTGCCAGCTCACCAAAGCTAACTAGCGGGGGCTACGAGCAGTACTTC. This gives the protein CASSPKLTSGGYEQYF.

The chain employs TRBV27 and TRBJ2-7, with D perhaps assigned TRBD1 or TRBD2 (5 bases each). There are 15 residues in the CDR3. The germline gives CDR1 MNHEY, CDR2 SMNVEV (reference sequence). Between the trimmed V and J ends, which lost 2 bases and 3 bases, there was a span of 14 bases. CDR3 in amino acids: CASSLGDPSIYEQYF. CDR3 nucleotides: TGTGCCAGCAGTTTAGGGGACCCATCCATCTACGAGCAGTACTTC.

The chain is built from TRBV19 and TRBJ2-7, with TRBD1 as a possible D gene (6 bases). This CDR3 contains 13 residues. Trimming shortened V by 5 bases and J by 4 bases, and 12 bases separated the two germline ends. Germline lookup yields CDR1 LNHDA and CDR2 SQIVND (reference sequence). CDR3 bases: TGTGCCAGTAGTGCCCACCAGGGGTACGAGCAGTACTTC. Its translation is CASSAHQGYEQYF.

The chain uses TRBV27 and TRBJ2-3; 8 bases fit TRBD2. CDR1 and CDR2 (germline): MNHEY, SMNVEV (reference sequence). J lost 2 bases, V lost 5 bases, and 3 bases had no gene match. CDR3 length: 14 amino acids. The CDR3 loop is CASSSGGYTDTQYF. CDR3 sequence (DNA): TGTGCCAGCAGTAGCGGGGGTTACACAGATACGCAGTATTTT.

The rearrangement joins TRBV5-4 to TRBJ2-3, with D possibly being TRBD1 or TRBD2 (6 bases each). The CDR3 loop spans 14 amino acids. Germline V lookup: CDR1 SGHNT, CDR2 YYREEE (reference sequence). Trimming pared 1 base from V and 4 bases from J, leaving 10 bases between. This CDR3 reads CASSLIGGPDTQYF. CDR3 coding DNA: TGTGCCAGCAGCTTGATAGGGGGGCCAGATACGCAGTATTTT.

Details on this clone: Mismatch with germline at one junction end may stem from a read error. This rearrangement joins TRBV30 to TRBJ1-3, with D possibly matching TRBD1 (6 bases). Germline V lookup: CDR1 GTSNPN, CDR2 SVGIG (reference sequence). This CDR3 is built from 13 residues. The DNA of the CDR3 is TGTGCCTGGAGTGTACAGGGAGGAAGCTCGAGCCATTTT. It translates to CAWSVQGGSSSHF.

The chain has TRBV4-2 and TRBJ2-3; TRBD1 matches 10 bases. Trimming at V came to 5 bases and at J to 5 bases, leaving 10 bases not matched to a gene. There are 16 residues in the CDR3. Germline CDR1 LGHNA, CDR2 YNFKEQ. The CDR3 loop reads CASSARDRGVEDTQYF. In nucleotides, the CDR3 is TGTGCCAGCAGCGCTCGGGACAGGGGAGTCGAAGATACGCAGTATTTT.

The chain joins TRBV6-5 to TRBJ2-2, with D tentatively TRBD2 (6 bases). Trimming pared 6 bases from V and 5 bases from J, leaving 16 bases between. Germline V gene lookup returns CDR1 MNHEY and CDR2 SVGAGI. The CDR3 length is 15 residues. The CDR3 protein is CASRPEGSRTGELFF. CDR3 nucleotide sequence: TGTGCCAGCAGGCCGGAGGGGTCGAGGACCGGGGAGCTGTTTTTT.

This clone appeared a single time. This chain connects TRBV6-6 to TRBJ2-7; D may be TRBD1 (6 bases). V lost 0 bases and J lost 5, with 14 bases in between. This CDR3 has 15 residues. The germline CDR1 and CDR2 sequences are MNHNY and SVGAGI (reference sequence). For the CDR3, the DNA is TGTGCCAGCAGTTACTCGGGGGCAGGGGTAGACGAGCAGTACTTC. Its translation is CASSYSGAGVDEQYF.

This clone is a singleton in its sample. This specimen includes other DNA sequences encoding the same CDR3. This chain connects TRBV9 to TRBJ2-7; possible D gene TRBD1, 5 bases. This CDR3 has 14 residues. V gave up 0 bases and J gave up 2 bases, with 9 bases separating them. CDR1 is SGDLS and CDR2 is YYNGEE in the germline V gene. CDR3 residues: CASSVGQGTYEQYF. The CDR3 nucleotides are TGTGCCAGCAGCGTAGGTCAGGGCACCTACGAGCAGTACTTC.

The chain has TRBV19 and TRBJ2-7; D gene uncertain. Trimming left V 5 bases short and J 3 bases short, with 11 bases between. The V gene's germline CDR1 is LNHDA and CDR2 SQIVND (reference sequence). The CDR3 extends over 13 amino acids. The CDR3 sequence: CASSSGPDYEQYF. As DNA, the CDR3 is TGTGCCAGTAGTTCCGGGCCGGACTACGAGCAGTACTTC. The complete variable domain, with remaining parts taken from reference TRBV19 and TRBJ2-7, reads DGGITQSPKYLFRKEGQNVTLSCEQNLNHDAMYWYRQDPGQGLRLIYYSQIVNDFQKGDIAEGYSVSREKKESFPLTVTSAQKNPTAFYLCASSSGPDYEQYFGPGTRLTVT.